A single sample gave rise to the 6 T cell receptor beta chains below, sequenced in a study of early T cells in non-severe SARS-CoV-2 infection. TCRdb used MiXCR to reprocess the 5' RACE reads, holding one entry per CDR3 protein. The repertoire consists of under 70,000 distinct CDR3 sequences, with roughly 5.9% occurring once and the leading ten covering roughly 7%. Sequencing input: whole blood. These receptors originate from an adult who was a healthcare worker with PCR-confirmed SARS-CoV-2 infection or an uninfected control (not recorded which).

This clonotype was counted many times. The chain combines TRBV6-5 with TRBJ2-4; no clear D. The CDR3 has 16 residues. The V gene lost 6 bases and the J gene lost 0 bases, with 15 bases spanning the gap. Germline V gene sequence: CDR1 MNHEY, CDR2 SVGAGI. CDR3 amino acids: CASSRPDPGAKNIQYF. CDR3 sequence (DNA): TGTGCCAGCAGCCGCCCTGACCCGGGAGCCAAAAACATTCAGTACTTC.

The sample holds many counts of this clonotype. The CDR3 coding sequence is TGTGCCAGCAGTGATGGGGACACTGGATCACCCCTCCACTTT. It specifies CASSDGDTGSPLHF. The genes are TRBV6-1 and TRBJ1-6; D is possibly TRBD1 (6 bases). The V gene lost 3 bases and the J gene lost 10 bases, with 13 bases spanning the gap. Germline V lookup: CDR1 MNHNS, CDR2 SASEGT. The CDR3 consists of 14 residues.

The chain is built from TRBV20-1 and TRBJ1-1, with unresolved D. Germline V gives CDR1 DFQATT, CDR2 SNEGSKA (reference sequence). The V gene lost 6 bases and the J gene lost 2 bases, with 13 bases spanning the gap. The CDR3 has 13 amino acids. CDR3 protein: CSAQKDGNTEAFF. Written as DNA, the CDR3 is TGCAGTGCGCAAAAGGACGGAAACACTGAAGCTTTCTTT.

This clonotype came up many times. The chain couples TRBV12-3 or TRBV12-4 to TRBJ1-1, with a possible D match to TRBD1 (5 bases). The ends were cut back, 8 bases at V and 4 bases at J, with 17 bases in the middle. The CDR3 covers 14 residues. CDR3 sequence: CASVGAASATEAFF. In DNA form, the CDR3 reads TGTGCCAGCGTCGGGGCAGCGTCGGCCACTGAAGCTTTCTTT.

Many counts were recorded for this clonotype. For the CDR3, the DNA is TGCGCCACTAGAGATGGCGTCGTATCACCCCTCCACTTT. Its translation: CATRDGVVSPLHF. This chain joins TRBV4-3 and TRBJ1-6; D not certain. The CDR3 has 13 amino acids. Trimming took off 10 bases at V and 10 bases at J, with 17 bases between the two ends. Looked up from germline, CDR1 is LGHNA and CDR2 is YSLEER.

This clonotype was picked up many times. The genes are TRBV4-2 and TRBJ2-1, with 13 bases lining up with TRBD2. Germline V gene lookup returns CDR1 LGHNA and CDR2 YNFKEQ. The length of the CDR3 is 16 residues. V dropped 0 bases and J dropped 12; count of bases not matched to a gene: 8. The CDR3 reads CASSQDRAGLAGRQFF. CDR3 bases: TGTGCCAGCAGCCAAGATAGGGCGGGACTAGCGGGACGGCAGTTCTTC.